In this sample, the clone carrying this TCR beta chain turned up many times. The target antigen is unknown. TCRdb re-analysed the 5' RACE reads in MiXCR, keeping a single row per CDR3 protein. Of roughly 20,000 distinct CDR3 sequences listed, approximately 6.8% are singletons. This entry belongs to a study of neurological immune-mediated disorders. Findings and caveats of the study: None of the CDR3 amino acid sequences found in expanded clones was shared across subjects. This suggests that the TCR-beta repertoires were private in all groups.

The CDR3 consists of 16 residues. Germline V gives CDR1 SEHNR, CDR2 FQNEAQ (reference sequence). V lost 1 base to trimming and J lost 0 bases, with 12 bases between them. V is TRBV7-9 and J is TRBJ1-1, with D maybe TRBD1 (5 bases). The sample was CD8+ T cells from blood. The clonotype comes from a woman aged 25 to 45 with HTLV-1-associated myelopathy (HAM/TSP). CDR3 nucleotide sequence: TGTGCCAGCAGCTTAGGACAGCGGGGCATGAACACTGAAGCTTTCTTT. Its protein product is CASSLGQRGMNTEAFF.